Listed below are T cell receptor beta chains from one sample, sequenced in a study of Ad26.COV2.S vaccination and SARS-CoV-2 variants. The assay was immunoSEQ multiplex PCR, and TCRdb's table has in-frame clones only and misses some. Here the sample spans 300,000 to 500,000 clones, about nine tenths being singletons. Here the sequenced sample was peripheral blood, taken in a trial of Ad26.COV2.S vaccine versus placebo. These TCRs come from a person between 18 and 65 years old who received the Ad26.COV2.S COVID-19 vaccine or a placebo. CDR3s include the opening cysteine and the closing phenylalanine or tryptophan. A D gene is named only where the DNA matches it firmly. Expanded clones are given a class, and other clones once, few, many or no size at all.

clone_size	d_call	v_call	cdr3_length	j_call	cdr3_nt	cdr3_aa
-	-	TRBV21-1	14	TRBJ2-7	TGTGCCAGCAGTCGGGGACAGGTAGCTTACGAGCAGTACTTC	CASSRGQVAYEQYF
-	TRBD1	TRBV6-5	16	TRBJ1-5	TGTGCCAGCAGTTACTCGCAGGGGGCAATGGATCAGCCCCAGCATTTT	CASSYSQGAMDQPQHF
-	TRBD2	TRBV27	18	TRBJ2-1	TGTGCCAGCAGTTTATCCCTACTAGCGGGGGGACTATACAATGAGCAGTTCTTC	CASSLSLLAGGLYNEQFF
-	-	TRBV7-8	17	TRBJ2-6	TGTGCCAGCAGCTCGGACAGACGTTTCTCTGGGGCCAACGTCCTGACTTTC	CASSSDRRFSGANVLTF
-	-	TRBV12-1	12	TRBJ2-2	TGTGCCAGGCTTCTCTGCACCGGGGAGCTGTTTTTT	CARLLCTGELFF
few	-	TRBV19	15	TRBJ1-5	TGTGCCAGTAGTATAGGGGGCTATAGCAATCAGCCCCAGCATTTT	CASSIGGYSNQPQHF
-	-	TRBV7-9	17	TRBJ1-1	TGTGCCAATACACTCGCGGAAAGACTAAAACAGGGCGCTGAAGCTTTCTTT	CANTLAERLKQGAEAFF
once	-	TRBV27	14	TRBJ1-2	TGTGCCAGCAGTCCACGAATGGGCTATGGAGGCTACACCTTC	CASSPRMGYGGYTF
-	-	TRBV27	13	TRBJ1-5	TGTGCCAGCAGTTCCCATAGCAATCAGCCCCAGCATTTT	CASSSHSNQPQHF
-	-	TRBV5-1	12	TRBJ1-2	TGCGCCAGCAGTGACCTGGGAGGAGGCTACACCTTC	CASSDLGGGYTF
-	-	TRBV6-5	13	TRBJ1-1	TGTGCCAGCAGCCCCCGGGGGGACACTGAAGCTTTCTTT	CASSPRGDTEAFF
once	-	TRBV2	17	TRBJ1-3	TGTGCCAGCAGTGTATGGGGTGTGGGGACCTCTGGAAACACCATATATTTT	CASSVWGVGTSGNTIYF
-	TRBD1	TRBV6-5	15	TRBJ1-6	TGTGCCAGCAATTTACAGGGGGCCCTAAATTCACCCCTCCACTTT	CASNLQGALNSPLHF
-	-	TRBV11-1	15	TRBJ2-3	TGTGCCAGCAGCCGTACAGGAGTGGGCACAGATACGCAGTATTTT	CASSRTGVGTDTQYF
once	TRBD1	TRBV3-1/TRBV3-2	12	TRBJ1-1	TGTGCCAGCAGCCAAGAGCAGGGGGTAACTTTCTTT	CASSQEQGVTFF
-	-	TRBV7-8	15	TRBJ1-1	TGTGCCAGCAGCTTAGAGCAGGGGAGGGATGCTGAAGCTTTCTTT	CASSLEQGRDAEAFF
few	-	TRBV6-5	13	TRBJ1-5	TGTGCCAGCAGTTACTCCGACAGACAGCCCCAGCATTTT	CASSYSDRQPQHF
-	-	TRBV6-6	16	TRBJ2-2	TGTGCCAGCAGTACCCCGGGCGGGTGGGGCACCGGGGAGCTGTTTTTT	CASSTPGGWGTGELFF
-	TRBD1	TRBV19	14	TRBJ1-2	TGTGCCAGTAGTCAAGTGGGGACAGGGGCTGGCTACACCTTC	CASSQVGTGAGYTF
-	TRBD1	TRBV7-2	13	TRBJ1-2	TGTGCCAGCGGACCACAGGGGGCTGATGGCTACACCTTC	CASGPQGADGYTF
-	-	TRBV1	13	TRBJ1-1	TGCACCGGACAGCACAGGGAGTGCACTGAAGCTTTCTTT	CTGQHRECTEAFF
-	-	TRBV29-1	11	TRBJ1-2	TGCAGCGTTGAGATGATGTATGGCTACACCTTC	CSVEMMYGYTF
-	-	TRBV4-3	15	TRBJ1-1	TGCGCCAGCAGCCAAGACGCCAGATACCTCACTGAAGCTTTCTTT	CASSQDARYLTEAFF
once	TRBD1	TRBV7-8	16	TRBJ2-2	TGTGCCAGCAGCCTCTATAAGGGGGCGAGCACCGGGGAGCTGTTTTTT	CASSLYKGASTGELFF